These T cell receptor beta chains were read from a single sample in a study of T-cell reconstitution after alpha-beta-depleted transplantation in children. A single record per CDR3 protein comes from TCRdb applying MiXCR to the PCR reads. Among hundreds of thousands of distinct CDR3 sequences listed, about 8.7% were seen once. The material was PBMCs, mostly from graft donor cells, obtained 360 days after TCRalphabeta/CD19-depleted stem cell transplant. These receptors came from a male patient under 10 years old who had a stem cell transplant for acute myeloid leukemia, so the T cells may come from the graft donor. Both conserved end residues are part of each CDR3. The D gene is left open where the match is weak. Where a row states a size, it is once, few, many or the class of an expanded clone; other rows omit it.

14	.	many	TRBV12-3/TRBV12-4	TRBJ1-2	TGTGCCAGCACAGCCGGACCCAAGGGGAATGGCTACACCTTC	CASTAGPKGNGYTF
17	TRBD2	.	TRBV20-1	TRBJ2-1	TGCAGTGCCTCATCCCCTGGGACTAGCGGGAGGGCCACTGAGCAGTTCTTC	CSASSPGTSGRATEQFF
17	.	many	TRBV5-1	TRBJ2-5	TGCGCCAGCAGCTTTTCCACGACGGATAGAAGAAGGGTGACCCAGTACTTC	CASSFSTTDRRRVTQYF
11	TRBD1	many	TRBV7-9	TRBJ1-2	TGTGCCAGCAGCTCGACAGGGCCTTACACCTTC	CASSSTGPYTF
14	.	few	TRBV7-8	TRBJ2-7	TGTGCCAGCAGCTTAGTTAACGGGGGCTACGAGCAGTACTTC	CASSLVNGGYEQYF
12	.	many	TRBV20-1	TRBJ1-1	TGCAGTGCTACGCCTCTGGCCCCCAAAGCTTTCTTT	CSATPLAPKAFF
15	.	many	TRBV12-3/TRBV12-4	TRBJ2-1	TGTGCCAGCAGTTTATCCCCGGGCTATCGCAATGAGCAGTTCTTC	CASSLSPGYRNEQFF
15	.	few	TRBV5-1	TRBJ2-7	TGCGCCAGCAGCTTGGTAGGGGGGCCACCTTACGAGCAGTACTTC	CASSLVGGPPYEQYF
17	.	many	TRBV4-1	TRBJ1-5	TGCGCCAGCAGCCAACGGACAGTTGAGACCACTATCAAGCCCCAGCATTTT	CASSQRTVETTIKPQHF
14	.	many	TRBV7-6	TRBJ2-5	TGTGCCAGCAGCCCTAGGGCAGTACAAGAGACCCAGTACTTC	CASSPRAVQETQYF
17	.	many	TRBV20-1	TRBJ2-1	TGCAGTGCTAGAGATCCGAGCTTCACAAAGGGCTACAATGAGCAGTTCTTC	CSARDPSFTKGYNEQFF
16	.	few	TRBV7-9	TRBJ2-3	TGTGCCAGCAGCTCGTTTAGCGGCAAGAGCACAGATACGCAGTATTTT	CASSSFSGKSTDTQYF
14	TRBD1	.	TRBV12-3/TRBV12-4	TRBJ2-3	TGTGCCAGCAGTCGACAGGGGGCGGAAGATACGCAGTATTTT	CASSRQGAEDTQYF
14	.	few	TRBV7-8	TRBJ2-1	TGTGCCAGCAGCTTTTGGAGGGGTGACGATGAGCAGTTCTTC	CASSFWRGDDEQFF
14	.	many	TRBV5-1	TRBJ1-1	TGCGCCAGCAGCTCAGGGGTAATGGGCACTGAAGCTTTCTTT	CASSSGVMGTEAFF
14	.	few	TRBV4-3	TRBJ2-1	TGCGCCAGCAGCGACGGGGGAAGGGTTAGTGAGCAGTTCTTC	CASSDGGRVSEQFF
15	TRBD1	many	TRBV7-9	TRBJ1-5	TGTGCCAGCAGCCAGACAGGGGGCGCGAGTCAGCCCCAGCATTTT	CASSQTGGASQPQHF
17	.	few	TRBV12-3/TRBV12-4	TRBJ2-3	TGTGCCAGCAGTTCCCTCAGGGGAGGCTCGAGCACAGATACGCAGTATTTT	CASSSLRGGSSTDTQYF
14	TRBD2	.	TRBV20-1	TRBJ2-1	TGCAGTGAGAGTCGGCGGGAGGGCCCCGATGAGCAGTTCTTC	CSESRREGPDEQFF
14	TRBD1	.	TRBV19	TRBJ2-7	TGTGCCAGTAGTGTCAACAGGGGGCCCTACGAGCAGTACTTC	CASSVNRGPYEQYF
14	.	few	TRBV4-2	TRBJ1-1	TGTGCCAGCAGCCAAGATTCCAGGGGCACTGAAGCTTTCTTT	CASSQDSRGTEAFF
12	.	few	TRBV12-3/TRBV12-4	TRBJ2-1	TGTGCCAGCTGGTCTAGCTACAATGAGCAGTTCTTC	CASWSSYNEQFF
19	TRBD2	many	TRBV12-3/TRBV12-4	TRBJ2-1	TGTGCCAGCAGTTTAGCACCGGGACTAGCGGGGGCACCCAGCCATGAGCAGTTCTTC	CASSLAPGLAGAPSHEQFF
14	.	few	TRBV6-5	TRBJ1-2	TGTGCCAGCAGTTCAATCCCCTTCAACTATGGCTACACCTTC	CASSSIPFNYGYTF
14	.	few	TRBV6-2/TRBV6-3	TRBJ2-7	TGTGCCAGCTCTATGGGGCTCAAGACCGGCGAGCAGTACTTC	CASSMGLKTGEQYF
15	.	.	TRBV5-1	TRBJ2-5	TGCGCCAGCAGCTTGGTCTCTCAGGGTGAAGAGACCCAGTACTTC	CASSLVSQGEETQYF
17	TRBD2	few	TRBV20-1	TRBJ2-3	TGCAGTGCTTCCCTAGCGGGGGGGTTTTTAGACACAGATACGCAGTATTTT	CSASLAGGFLDTDTQYF
15	TRBD2	.	TRBV9	TRBJ2-5	TGTGCCAGCAGCTTAAGCGGGAGCCTCCAAGAGACCCAGTACTTC	CASSLSGSLQETQYF